The 5 T cell receptor beta chains reported below all come from one sample, sequenced in a study of control samples from healthy donors and cancer patients. TCRdb's copy holds only in-frame clones and misses some; the assay was immunoSEQ multiplex PCR. The data contain under 150,000 clones, approximately 93% of them singletons. Sequencing used blood. These receptors all stem from a man aged 30 to 45 in good health.

DNA for the CDR3: TGTGCCAGCAGCTTAAGCTATCTCGGTGAGCAGTTCTTC. This encodes CASSLSYLGEQFF. This chain joins TRBV7-3 and TRBJ2-1; D is unresolved. V lost 1 base and J lost 9, with 10 bases in between. The CDR3 length is 13 residues. The germline V gene has CDR1 SGHTA and CDR2 FQGTGA.

The rearrangement links TRBV4-2 to TRBJ1-1; no clear D. Looked up from germline, CDR1 is LGHNA and CDR2 is YNFKEQ. CDR3 length equals 12 residues. V was pared by 0 bases and J by 10 bases, with 9 bases between. As DNA, the CDR3 is TGTGCCAGCAGCCAAGACCGAAAAGCAGCTTTCTTT. Translation gives CASSQDRKAAFF.

J is TRBJ1-6 and V is TRBV28; 8 bases are a match to TRBD1. This CDR3 contains 15 residues. V was pared by 10 bases and J by 9 bases, with 14 bases of the junction left unmatched. Germline CDR1 reads MDHEN; CDR2 reads SYDVKM. The CDR3 sequence: CAINQGAQAGSPLHF. The CDR3 DNA follows: TGTGCCATCAACCAGGGGGCGCAGGCCGGTTCACCCCTCCACTTT.

V is TRBV7-9 and J is TRBJ1-1; D remains unclear. The CDR3 sequence is 13 residues long. Per the germline V gene, CDR1 is SEHNR and CDR2 is FQNEAQ (reference sequence). Trimming stripped 4 bases from V and 0 bases from J, with 6 bases between. The CDR3 spells CASSSQMNTEAFF. CDR3 sequence (DNA): TGTGCCAGCAGCTCTCAGATGAACACTGAAGCTTTCTTT.

The chain couples TRBV19 to TRBJ1-1, with D possibly TRBD1 on 5 matching bases. V was cut by 7 bases and J by 3 bases, with 21 bases left in between. The length of the CDR3 is 16 residues. Germline CDR1 is LNHDA and CDR2 is SQIVND (reference sequence). CDR3 nucleotides: TGTGCCAGTATCTCCAAGGTCGGGGTGGGGGACACTGAAGCTTTCTTT. Residues: CASISKVGVGDTEAFF.